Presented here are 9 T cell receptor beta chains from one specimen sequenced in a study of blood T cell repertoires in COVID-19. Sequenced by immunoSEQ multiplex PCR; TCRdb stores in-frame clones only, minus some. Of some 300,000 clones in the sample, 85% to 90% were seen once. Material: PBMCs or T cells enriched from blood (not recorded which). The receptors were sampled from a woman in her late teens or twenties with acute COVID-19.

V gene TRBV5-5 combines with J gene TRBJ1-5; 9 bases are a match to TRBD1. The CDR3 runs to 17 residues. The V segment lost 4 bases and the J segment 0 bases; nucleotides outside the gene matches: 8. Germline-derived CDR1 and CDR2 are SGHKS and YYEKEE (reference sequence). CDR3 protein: CASSAGTGSYSNQPQHF. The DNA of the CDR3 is TGTGCCAGCAGCGCCGGGACAGGGAGTTATAGCAATCAGCCCCAGCATTTT.

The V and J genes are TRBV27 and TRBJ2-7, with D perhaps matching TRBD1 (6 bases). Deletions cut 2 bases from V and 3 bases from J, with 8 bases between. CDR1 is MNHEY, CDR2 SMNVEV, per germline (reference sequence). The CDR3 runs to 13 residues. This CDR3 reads CASSLGGHYEQYF. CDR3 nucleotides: TGTGCCAGCAGTTTAGGGGGACACTACGAGCAGTACTTC.

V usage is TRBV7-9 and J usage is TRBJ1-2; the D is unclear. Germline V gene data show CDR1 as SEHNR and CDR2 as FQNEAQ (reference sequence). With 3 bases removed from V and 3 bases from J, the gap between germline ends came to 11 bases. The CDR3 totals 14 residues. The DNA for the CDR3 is TGTGCCAGCAGCTTGGGCAGCCCATACTATGGCTACACCTTC. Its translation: CASSLGSPYYGYTF.

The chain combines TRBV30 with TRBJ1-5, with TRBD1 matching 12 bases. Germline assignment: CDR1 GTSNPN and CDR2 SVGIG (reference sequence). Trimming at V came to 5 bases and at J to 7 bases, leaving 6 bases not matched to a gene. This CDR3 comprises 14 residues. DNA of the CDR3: TGTGCCTGGGGGACAGGGGGCGCCGGGCAGCCCCAGCATTTT. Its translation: CAWGTGGAGQPQHF.

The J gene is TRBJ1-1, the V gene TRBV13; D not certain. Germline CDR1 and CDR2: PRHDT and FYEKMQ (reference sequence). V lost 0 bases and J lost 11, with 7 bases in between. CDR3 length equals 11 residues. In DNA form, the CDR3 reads TGTGCCAGCAGCTTAGGCAGTGGCGCTTTCTTT. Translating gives CASSLGSGAFF.

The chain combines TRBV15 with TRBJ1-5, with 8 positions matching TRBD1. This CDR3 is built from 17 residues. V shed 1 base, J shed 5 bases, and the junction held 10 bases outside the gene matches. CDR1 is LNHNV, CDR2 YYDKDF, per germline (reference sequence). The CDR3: CATSRGMGTGNDQPQHF. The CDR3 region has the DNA TGTGCCACCAGCAGAGGGATGGGGACAGGTAACGATCAGCCCCAGCATTTT.

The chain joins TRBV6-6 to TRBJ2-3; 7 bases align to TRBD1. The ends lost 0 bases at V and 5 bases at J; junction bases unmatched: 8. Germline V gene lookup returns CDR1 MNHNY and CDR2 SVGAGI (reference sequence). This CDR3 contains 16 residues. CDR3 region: CASSYSNPQGEDTQYF. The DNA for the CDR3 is TGTGCCAGCAGTTACTCGAACCCCCAGGGGGAAGATACGCAGTATTTT.

CDR3 nucleotide sequence: TGTGCCAGCAGCGTGAGGCGTAATTCACCCCTCCACTTT. Amino acid sequence: CASSVRRNSPLHF. The rearrangement joins TRBV11-3 to TRBJ1-6; D is ambiguous. This CDR3 comprises 13 residues. Per germline, CDR1 SGHNT and CDR2 YENEEA. Trimming left V 5 bases short and J 6 bases short, with 8 bases between.

The CDR3 reads CASSEWDYTYNEQFF. For the CDR3, the DNA is TGTGCCAGCAGTGAATGGGACTACACCTACAATGAGCAGTTCTTC. The J gene is TRBJ2-1, the V gene TRBV2; 7 nucleotides match TRBD2. The CDR3 is made up of 15 amino acids. V was clipped by 2 bases and J by 2 bases; unmatched bases: 3. Germline V gives CDR1 SNHLY, CDR2 FYNNEI.